One sample yielded the 21 T cell receptor beta chains listed below, sequenced in a study of blood T cell repertoires in COVID-19. Produced via immunoSEQ multiplex PCR; TCRdb's table is partial and in-frame only. The sample has some 150,000 clones, roughly nine tenths seen once. The sample comprised peripheral blood. The receptors derive from a man between 50 and 59 years old with acute or convalescent COVID-19.

The chain links TRBV7-9 to TRBJ2-1; tentative D call: TRBD1 (6 bases). Germline CDR1 is SEHNR and CDR2 is FQNEAQ (reference sequence). Trimming pared 5 bases from V and 1 base from J, leaving 12 bases between. This CDR3 is 15 amino acids long. The CDR3 DNA sequence: TGTGCCAGCAGCAATTTCGGACAGTCCTACAATGAGCAGTTCTTC. This gives the protein CASSNFGQSYNEQFF.

This chain links TRBV29-1 with TRBJ1-5; 11 nucleotides align to TRBD1. The CDR3 loop spans 17 amino acids. Losses at the gene ends were 4 bases for V and 5 bases for J; bases not matched to a gene: 13. Per germline, CDR1 SQVTM and CDR2 ANQGSEA. CDR3 DNA: TGCAGCGTTGGGAATTGGACAGGGGGCAGGAAGGATCAGCCCCAGCATTTT. It yields the protein CSVGNWTGGRKDQPQHF.

The chain has TRBV29-1 and TRBJ2-3; 10 nucleotides agree with TRBD2. Germline lookup yields CDR1 SQVTM and CDR2 ANQGSEA. J was trimmed by 1 base and V by 5 bases; bases with no gene match: 3. The CDR3 runs 14 residues. CDR3 protein: CSVTGTSGTDTQYF. The CDR3 DNA is TGCAGCGTTACCGGGACTAGCGGCACAGATACGCAGTATTTT.

This clone was counted once. This chain connects TRBV4-3 to TRBJ2-5, with 13 bases fitting TRBD2. CDR1 LGHNA and CDR2 YSLEER come from the germline V gene. The ends lost 1 base at V and 4 bases at J; junction bases unmatched: 9. CDR3 length: 18 residues. DNA of the CDR3: TGCGCCAGCAGCCAAGGACTAGCGGGGGGTTCAGGGAGAGAGACCCAGTACTTC. It encodes CASSQGLAGGSGRETQYF.

This chain connects TRBV24-1 to TRBJ1-1, with D maybe TRBD1 (5 bases). The V gene lost 8 bases and the J gene lost 3 bases, with 9 bases spanning the gap. This CDR3 is 12 amino acids long. CDR1 is KGHDR and CDR2 is SFDVKD in the germline V gene. CDR3 amino acids: CATMGGDTEAFF. The CDR3 DNA follows: TGTGCCACCATGGGGGGTGACACTGAAGCTTTCTTT.

The V and J genes are TRBV6-5 and TRBJ1-2; D possibly corresponds to TRBD1 (6 bases). Germline CDR1 MNHEY, CDR2 SVGAGI. CDR3 size: 15 residues. Trimming pared 5 bases from V and 8 bases from J, leaving 21 bases between. The CDR3 sequence is CASSRQYQGPLGYTF. The CDR3 DNA reads TGTGCCAGCAGTCGACAATATCAGGGGCCCTTGGGCTACACCTTC.

This chain joins TRBV9 and TRBJ2-3, with 7 bases aligning to TRBD2. CDR1 is SGDLS and CDR2 is YYNGEE in the germline V gene. This CDR3 region has 15 residues. With 1 base clipped from V and 0 bases from J, the junction kept 2 bases outside the gene matches. The CDR3 DNA sequence: TGTGCCAGCAGCGTAAGACTAGCTAGCACAGATACGCAGTATTTT. Residues: CASSVRLASTDTQYF. The variable domain in full, with the rest retrieved from reference TRBV9 and TRBJ2-3, is DSGVTQTPKHLITATGQRVTLRCSPRSGDLSVYWYQQSLDQGLQFLIQYYNGEERAKGNILERFSAQQFPDLHSELNLSSLELGDSALYFCASSVRLASTDTQYFGPGTRLTVL.

This chain connects TRBV28 to TRBJ2-7, with D possibly being TRBD1 (5 bases). This CDR3 region has 14 residues. With 8 bases removed from V and 4 bases from J, the gap between germline ends came to 18 bases. The germline CDR1 and CDR2 sequences are MDHEN and SYDVKM. As DNA, the CDR3 is TGTGCCAGCGCCCGGCCAGGGTTGGTGTACGAGCAGTACGTC. It encodes CASARPGLVYEQYV.

The chain combines TRBV19 with TRBJ1-1, with D possibly matching TRBD1 (6 bases). CDR1 is LNHDA and CDR2 is SQIVND in the germline V gene (reference sequence). V gave up 9 bases and J gave up 0 bases, with 20 bases separating them. The length of the CDR3 is 16 residues. Written as DNA, the CDR3 is TGTGCCAGCTATCGCTTTCTGGGGGCCATGAACACTGAAGCTTTCTTT. Translating it yields CASYRFLGAMNTEAFF.

The chain's CDR3 is CAISDEVGNEQFF. CDR3 nucleotide sequence: TGTGCCATCAGTGATGAGGTGGGCAATGAGCAGTTCTTC. V is TRBV10-3 and J is TRBJ2-1; no definite D call. Trimming stripped 3 bases from V and 6 bases from J, with 9 bases between. Germline values: CDR1 ENHRY, CDR2 SYGVKD. The CDR3 spans 13 residues.

The chain has TRBV5-6 and TRBJ1-3; a possible D gene is TRBD1 (6 bases). The V gene lost 3 bases and the J gene lost 4 bases, with 11 bases spanning the gap. The CDR3 runs 14 residues. Looked up from germline, CDR1 is SGHDT and CDR2 is YYEEEE. The CDR3 is CASSSQGSGNTIYF. CDR3 nucleotide sequence: TGTGCCAGCAGCTCACAGGGCTCCGGAAACACCATATATTTT.

This clone appeared a few times. CDR3: CASSLNRGNTIYF. DNA for the CDR3: TGTGCCAGCAGCTTAAATAGGGGCAACACCATATATTTT. The chain has TRBV7-2 and TRBJ1-3; tentatively, D is TRBD1 (5 bases). CDR1 is SGHTA and CDR2 is FQGNSA in the germline V gene. Trimming cost V 2 bases and J 7 bases, with 9 bases left between them. The CDR3 has 13 amino acids.

The chain uses TRBV9 and TRBJ2-3; D is possibly TRBD1 (6 bases). Germline-derived CDR1 and CDR2 are SGDLS and YYNGEE. The CDR3 runs 15 residues. With 8 bases removed from V and 1 base from J, the gap between germline ends came to 17 bases. The CDR3 loop reads CASSSQDSGTDTQYF. The CDR3 nucleotides are TGTGCCAGTTCGAGCCAGGACAGTGGCACAGATACGCAGTATTTT.

The rearrangement joins TRBV12-3 or TRBV12-4 to TRBJ1-5, with 8 bases aligning to TRBD1. With 7 bases clipped from V and 6 bases from J, the junction kept 5 bases outside the gene matches. There are 13 residues in the CDR3. The CDR3 sequence is CASTPDRGQPQHF. DNA of the CDR3: TGTGCCAGCACCCCCGACAGGGGTCAGCCCCAGCATTTT.

The CDR3 DNA reads as TGTGCCAGCTCACCATCAATAGGAGGACCCTACAATGAGCAGTTCTTC. Translated: CASSPSIGGPYNEQFF. The rearrangement uses TRBV18 and TRBJ2-1; the D gene is possibly TRBD2 (5 bases). This CDR3 is 16 amino acids long. Germline assignment: CDR1 KGHSH and CDR2 LQKENI. Deletions cut 2 bases from V and 2 bases from J, with 13 bases between.

V is TRBV15 and J is TRBJ2-7, with D perhaps matching TRBD2 (5 bases). The CDR3 runs 16 residues. The germline gives CDR1 LNHNV, CDR2 YYDKDF (reference sequence). V was clipped by 5 bases and J by 3 bases, with 20 bases between them. The CDR3 coding sequence is TGTGCCACCAGCGACGACTTTCTAGCAACTAGCTACGAGCAGTACTTC. This encodes CATSDDFLATSYEQYF. The complete variable domain, with remaining parts taken from reference TRBV15 and TRBJ2-7, reads DAMVIQNPRYQVTQFGKPVTLSCSQTLNHNVMYWYQQKSSQAPKLLFHYYDKDFNNEADTPDNFQSRRPNTSFCFLDIRSPGLGDTAMYLCATSDDFLATSYEQYFGPGTRLTVT.

CDR3 bases: TGTGCCAGCAGCTCACAGGGGGACGACTCCTACAATGAGCAGTTCTTC. Translated, it gives CASSSQGDDSYNEQFF. The chain combines TRBV4-2 with TRBJ2-1, with TRBD1 matching 8 bases. The CDR3 spans 16 residues. Germline trimming cut 5 bases from V and 0 bases from J; bases unmatched to any gene: 6. The germline gives CDR1 LGHNA, CDR2 YNFKEQ.

The chain links TRBV4-1 to TRBJ2-1; perhaps TRBD2 as D (5 bases). Germline assignment: CDR1 MGHRA and CDR2 YSYEKL. The ends were cut back, 4 bases at V and 0 bases at J, with 16 bases in the middle. The CDR3 loop spans 17 amino acids. The CDR3 loop is CASSPSGLTSSYNEQFF. The CDR3 nucleotides are TGCGCCAGCAGCCCAAGTGGACTGACAAGCTCCTACAATGAGCAGTTCTTC.

This clone appeared a few times. The rearrangement links TRBV7-9 to TRBJ2-5, with TRBD1 matching over 10 bases. Germline V CDR1 and CDR2: SEHNR, FQNEAQ (reference sequence). Trimming at V came to 5 bases and at J to 5 bases, leaving 8 bases not matched to a gene. The CDR3 is 15 amino acids. The CDR3 here is CASSAGQGESETQYF. DNA of the CDR3: TGTGCCAGCAGCGCCGGACAGGGGGAATCGGAGACCCAGTACTTC.

This clone was seen a single time. The chain links TRBV20-1 to TRBJ1-2; no clear D. Between the trimmed V and J ends, which lost 6 bases and 4 bases, there was a span of 9 bases. CDR1 and CDR2 from the germline V gene are DFQATT and SNEGSKA (reference sequence). The CDR3 covers 11 residues. CDR3 protein: CSAQRGYGYTF. As DNA, the CDR3 is TGCAGTGCCCAACGGGGCTATGGCTACACCTTC.

This chain joins TRBV6-1 and TRBJ1-1; 8 bases map to TRBD1. The CDR3 runs to 13 residues. Germline V gene data show CDR1 as MNHNS and CDR2 as SASEGT. V shed 2 bases and J 11 bases; nucleotides not matched to a gene: 7. CDR3 nucleotide sequence: TGTGCCAGCAGTGAAAAGGGCAGGGGGCAGGCTTTCTTT. Translated: CASSEKGRGQAFF.